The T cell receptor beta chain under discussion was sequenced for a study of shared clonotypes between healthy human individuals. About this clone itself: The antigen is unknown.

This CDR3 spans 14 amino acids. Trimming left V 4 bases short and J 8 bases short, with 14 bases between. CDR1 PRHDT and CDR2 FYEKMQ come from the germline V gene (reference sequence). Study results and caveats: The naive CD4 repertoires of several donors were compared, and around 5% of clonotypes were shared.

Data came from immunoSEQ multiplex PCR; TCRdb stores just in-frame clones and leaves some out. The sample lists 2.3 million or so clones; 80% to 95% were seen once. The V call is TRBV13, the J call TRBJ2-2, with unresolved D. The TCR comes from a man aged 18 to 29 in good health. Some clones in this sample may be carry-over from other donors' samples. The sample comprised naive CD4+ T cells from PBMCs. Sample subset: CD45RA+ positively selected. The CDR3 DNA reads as TGTGCCAGCAGCTCCCAGGCCAGCCTTGGGGAGCTGTTTTTT. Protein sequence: CASSSQASLGELFF. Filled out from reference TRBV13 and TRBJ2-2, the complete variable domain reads AAGVIQSPRHLIKEKRETATLKCYPIPRHDTVYWYQQGPGQDPQFLISFYEKMQSDKGSIPDRFSAQQFSDYHSELNMSSLELGDSALYFCASSSQASLGELFFGEGSRLTVL.